The 7 T cell receptor beta chains listed next were all sequenced from one sample in a study of blood T cell repertoires in COVID-19. Repertoires were generated with immunoSEQ multiplex PCR, while TCRdb's copy carries only in-frame clones and drops some. This sample has 350,000 or so clones, with approximately 89% found just once. The sample consisted of peripheral blood. These receptor sequences come from a woman in her sixties or seventies with COVID-19, enrolled during active disease.

The DNA for the CDR3 is TGTGCCAGCAGCAATTCGACTGAGAATCAGCCCCAGCATTTT. Protein product: CASSNSTENQPQHF. The rearrangement links TRBV21-1 to TRBJ1-5. TRBV21-1 is deemed a pseudogene. This CDR3 is 14 amino acids long.

CDR3: CASSNGGATNYGYTF. For the CDR3, the DNA is TGCGCCAGCAGTAATGGGGGGGCTACTAACTATGGCTACACCTTC. The chain joins TRBV5-1 to TRBJ1-2; weak D call: TRBD1 (6 bases). Germline-derived CDR1 and CDR2 are SGHRS and YFSETQ. The length of the CDR3 is 15 residues. The germline V and J ends were trimmed by 5 bases and 0 bases, with 14 bases remaining between them.

This clone has a handful of counts. The CDR3 coding sequence is TGTGCCAGCAGTCCCAGGGTGACTGGAAACACCATATATTTT. The encoded protein is CASSPRVTGNTIYF. The rearrangement uses TRBV6-5 and TRBJ1-3; D is perhaps TRBD1 (5 bases). V lost 5 bases and J 2 bases, leaving 10 bases between the germline ends. This CDR3 has 14 amino acids. Germline CDR1 and CDR2: MNHEY and SVGAGI.

The count of this clone is one. This chain links TRBV27 with TRBJ1-1; 10 nucleotides match TRBD1. This CDR3 spans 17 amino acids. The ends lost 3 bases at V and 0 bases at J; junction bases unmatched: 7. The germline gives CDR1 MNHEY, CDR2 SMNVEV (reference sequence). CDR3 in DNA: TGTGCCAGCAGTTTTACCGGGACAGGGGCCGTGAACACTGAAGCTTTCTTT. It encodes CASSFTGTGAVNTEAFF.

The chain is built from TRBV9 and TRBJ1-2; no clear D gene. CDR1 and CDR2 (germline): SGDLS, YYNGEE. This CDR3 is 11 amino acids long. V was clipped by 7 bases and J by 10 bases, with 14 bases between them. The CDR3 nucleotides read TGTGCCAGCGAAGAAGCTAATCACTACACCTTC. Translation: CASEEANHYTF.

The chain couples TRBV7-9 to TRBJ2-3, with 8 bases fitting TRBD2. V lost 6 bases and J lost 0; bases outside the gene matches: 11. Per germline, CDR1 SEHNR and CDR2 FQNEAQ (reference sequence). The CDR3 totals 17 residues. The CDR3 reads CASSYARGGASTDTQYF. The CDR3 nucleotides are TGTGCCAGCAGTTATGCTCGGGGGGGCGCTAGCACAGATACGCAGTATTTT.

The rearrangement uses TRBV6-6 and TRBJ1-2; tentative D call: TRBD1 (6 bases). V gave up 5 bases and J gave up 2 bases, with 15 bases separating them. CDR1 and CDR2 from the germline V gene are MNHNY and SVGAGI (reference sequence). The CDR3 runs to 15 residues. The CDR3 loop is CASSAPDRLNYGYTF. Here the CDR3 DNA reads TGTGCCAGCAGTGCCCCGGACAGATTAAACTATGGCTACACCTTC.